This T cell receptor beta chain emerged from a study of blood T cell repertoires in COVID-19. Study background: From the United States, Italy and Spain came samples of acute and convalescent COVID-19.

In the authors' workflow: By means of reference gene primer amplification, nucleated cell counts were estimated. Some clones are missing from TCRdb's copy, which holds only in-frame ones; the method was immunoSEQ multiplex PCR. The D gene and trimming were derived from the DNA, and the V and J assignments and clone size from that table. In the table there are approximately 290,000 clones, roughly 87% of which are singletons. V shed 7 bases and J shed 5 bases, with 14 bases lying between them. Looked up from germline, CDR1 is MNHNY and CDR2 is SVGAGI (reference sequence). CDR3 length: 13 residues. The specimen was peripheral blood. The origin of this receptor is a young man with active or convalescent COVID-19. The rearrangement links TRBV6-6 to TRBJ1-1; TRBD1 is a possible D gene (5 bases). The CDR3 here is CASTPPGLTEAFF. The CDR3 bases are TGTGCCAGCACCCCTCCAGGGCTTACTGAAGCTTTCTTT.